The 23 T cell receptor beta chains in this list originate from one sample, sequenced in a study of metastatic and nonmetastatic thyroid tumors. TCRdb called clones again from the PCR reads with MiXCR. The table has roughly 10,000 clones, roughly 21% seen once. Every patient was untreated before thyroid surgery. Specimen: adjacent normal tissue. The source is a female donor with papillary thyroid cancer or a benign thyroid nodule (not recorded which). Some clones in this sample may be carry-over from other donors' samples.

This clone was detected many times. A much larger clone differs from this one at a single base, so this may be a read error. The chain employs TRBV12-3 or TRBV12-4 and TRBJ2-5, with D possibly TRBD1 on 6 matching bases. V gave up 5 bases and J gave up 6 bases, with 13 bases separating them. This CDR3 is built from 13 residues. The CDR3 DNA sequence: TGTGCCAGCAGTCAGGGGTTGATAAAGACCCAGTACTTC. Amino acids: CASSQGLIKTQYF.

The V gene is TRBV25-1, the J gene TRBJ1-6; D unresolved. The germline V gene encodes CDR1 MGHDK and CDR2 SYGVNS. The V end lost 7 bases, the J end lost 1 base, and 8 bases lay between the germline ends. This CDR3 is 14 amino acids long. The DNA for the CDR3 is TGTGCCAGCACCCTAGGGTCCTATAATTCACCCCTCCACTTT. Amino acids: CASTLGSYNSPLHF.

The chain recombines TRBV6-1 with TRBJ1-4; 7 positions agree with TRBD1. Germline loops: CDR1 MNHNS, CDR2 SASEGT. The CDR3 consists of 15 residues. J lost 7 bases, V lost 6 bases, and 11 bases had no gene match. CDR3 nucleotides: TGTGCCAGCAGACTTACAGGGGCTGGTGGTGAAAAACTGTTTTTT. It yields the protein CASRLTGAGGEKLFF.

This clone rates as medium-sized. The chain combines TRBV6-2 or TRBV6-3 with TRBJ1-5; tentatively, D is TRBD1 (6 bases). With 7 bases removed from V and 6 bases from J, the gap between germline ends came to 13 bases. Germline V gives CDR1 MNHEY, CDR2 SVGEGT. The CDR3 extends over 13 amino acids. In DNA form, the CDR3 reads TGTGCCAGCACTAAACAGGGATTTCAGCCCCAGCATTTT. Translation: CASTKQGFQPQHF.

V usage is TRBV7-2 and J usage is TRBJ1-2; D is possibly TRBD1 (5 bases). The CDR3 extends over 15 amino acids. The germline CDR1 and CDR2 sequences are SGHTA and FQGNSA. Deletions cut 2 bases from V and 7 bases from J, with 17 bases between. CDR3 coding DNA: TGTGCCAGCAGCTTAATTAACGGGGCTGCATCTGGCTACACCTTC. It specifies CASSLINGAASGYTF.

In its sample, this clone was seen many times. The chain combines TRBV6-1 with TRBJ2-7; 7 bases are a match to TRBD1. The CDR3 spans 12 residues. The germline V gene has CDR1 MNHNS and CDR2 SASEGT. Trimming removed 4 bases from V and 6 bases from J; junction bases left unmatched: 3. CDR3 bases: TGTGCCAGCAGTGGGGACAGATCCGAGCAGTACTTC. Translated, it gives CASSGDRSEQYF.

This clone was counted many times. The rearrangement joins TRBV20-1 to TRBJ2-5, with 11 nucleotides matching TRBD1. The J segment lost 6 bases and the V segment lost 5 bases, leaving 11 bases of the junction unmatched. CDR3 length equals 15 residues. Germline assignment: CDR1 DFQATT and CDR2 SNEGSKA (reference sequence). The CDR3 protein is CSAFDRDRGTKTQYF. CDR3 coding DNA: TGCAGTGCTTTTGACCGGGACAGGGGGACAAAGACCCAGTACTTC.

This clone is judged medium-sized. CDR3 DNA sequence: TGTGCCAGTAGTGGGAGACAGGGCACCGGGGAGCTGTTTTTT. Translation gives CASSGRQGTGELFF. The chain has TRBV19 and TRBJ2-2; 7 bases are a match to TRBD1. Trimming cost V 5 bases and J 4 bases; bases outside gene matches: 4. This CDR3 spans 14 amino acids. Germline V gives CDR1 LNHDA, CDR2 SQIVND (reference sequence).

This clone was seen a few times. This chain joins TRBV6-1 and TRBJ2-7; 7 nucleotides align to TRBD1. CDR3 length equals 15 residues. Germline V gene sequence: CDR1 MNHNS, CDR2 SASEGT. Trimming cost V 6 bases and J 0 bases; bases outside gene matches: 8. The CDR3 nucleotides read TGTGCCAGCAGAGCAGGGGGACATGTCTCCTACGAGCAGTACTTC. Protein: CASRAGGHVSYEQYF.

This chain links TRBV27 with TRBJ1-2, with D uncertain. V was pared by 5 bases and J by 2 bases, with 12 bases between. Germline-derived CDR1 and CDR2 are MNHEY and SMNVEV (reference sequence). The CDR3 has 14 amino acids. The CDR3 sequence is CASSPSGVNYGYTF. The CDR3 coding sequence is TGTGCCAGCAGTCCCTCTGGGGTAAACTATGGCTACACCTTC.

The sample holds many counts of this clone. The rearrangement uses TRBV2 and TRBJ2-5; 7 nucleotides line up with TRBD2. V was pared by 4 bases and J by 4 bases, with 6 bases of the junction left unmatched. This CDR3 region has 14 residues. Germline V CDR1 and CDR2: SNHLY, FYNNEI. The CDR3 DNA reads TGTGCCAGCAGTGGGGAGGGTATGGGAGAGACCCAGTACTTC. It is translated as CASSGEGMGETQYF.

The table lists this clone with a few counts. The rearrangement uses TRBV24-1 and TRBJ1-2; TRBD1 matches 7 bases. Germline V gives CDR1 KGHDR, CDR2 SFDVKD. V lost 5 bases and J lost 5; bases outside the gene matches: 13. The CDR3 extends over 16 amino acids. The CDR3 region has the DNA TGTGCCACCAGTGGAGAGATGGGAACAGGGGAGTATGGCTACACCTTC. Protein: CATSGEMGTGEYGYTF.

This clone has at least ten counts. The CDR3 reads CASSQGDRGPIEKLFF. DNA for the CDR3: TGTGCCAGCAGCCAAGGGGACAGGGGGCCAATTGAAAAACTGTTTTTT. The genes are TRBV4-2 and TRBJ1-4; 12 bases match TRBD1. Germline CDR1 and CDR2: LGHNA and YNFKEQ. This CDR3 is built from 16 residues. V was pared by 1 base and J by 7 bases, with 4 bases of the junction left unmatched.

This clone is deemed medium-sized (0.01 to 0.1%). The V call is TRBV27, the J call TRBJ2-3; perhaps TRBD1 as D (5 bases). The V and J ends lost 4 bases and 1 base respectively, with 9 bases between them. Germline-derived CDR1 and CDR2 are MNHEY and SMNVEV (reference sequence). The CDR3 has 14 amino acids. The CDR3 coding sequence is TGTGCCAGCAGTTATCGACAGCGCACAGATACGCAGTATTTT. It is translated as CASSYRQRTDTQYF.

This clone appeared many times. The rearrangement links TRBV14 to TRBJ2-5, with 10 bases aligning to TRBD2. The length of the CDR3 is 15 residues. With 5 bases clipped from V and 1 base from J, the junction kept 4 bases outside the gene matches. Germline V gene sequence: CDR1 SGHDN, CDR2 FVKESK. The CDR3 region is CASSSLAGLQETQYF. The CDR3 region has the DNA TGTGCCAGCAGCTCACTAGCGGGACTCCAAGAGACCCAGTACTTC.

In its sample, this clone ranks as medium-sized. The chain recombines TRBV7-8 with TRBJ1-1; tentatively, D is TRBD1 (6 bases). Trimming cost V 5 bases and J 8 bases, with 12 bases left between them. The CDR3 is 12 amino acids. Germline CDR1 SGHVS, CDR2 FQNEAQ. In DNA, the CDR3 is TGTGCCAGCAGCCAAGACAGGACCGAAGCTTTCTTT. Encoded protein: CASSQDRTEAFF.

This clone was found many times. The rearrangement joins TRBV19 to TRBJ1-2, with 7 bases identical to TRBD1. This CDR3 region has 13 residues. The V gene end was trimmed by 6 bases and the J gene end by 1 base; junction bases not matched to a gene: 2. Looked up from germline, CDR1 is LNHDA and CDR2 is SQIVND (reference sequence). The CDR3 bases are TGTGCCAGTAGGGACAGGCTTAACTATGGCTACACCTTC. Encoded protein: CASRDRLNYGYTF.

The rearrangement joins TRBV5-1 to TRBJ1-3, with D hard to call. From germline, CDR1 is SGHRS and CDR2 YFSETQ. V was pared by 4 bases and J by 2 bases, with 4 bases between. The CDR3 sequence is 12 residues long. The CDR3, as DNA: TGCGCCAGCAGCCCGGCTGGAAACACCATATATTTT. Its protein product is CASSPAGNTIYF.

This clone was counted only a few times. The chain links TRBV9 to TRBJ1-1, with a weak D call TRBD1 (5 bases). CDR3 size: 12 residues. Germline CDR1 SGDLS, CDR2 YYNGEE. Trimming removed 0 bases from V and 8 bases from J, with 8 bases in between. CDR3 region: CASSVETAEAFF. CDR3 coding DNA: TGTGCCAGCAGCGTAGAGACAGCGGAAGCTTTCTTT.

This clone showed up just a few times. The chain combines TRBV6-1 with TRBJ1-1; D uncertain. The CDR3 sequence is 14 residues long. Deletions cut 6 bases from V and 1 base from J, with 12 bases between. The germline V gene has CDR1 MNHNS and CDR2 SASEGT. In DNA, the CDR3 is TGTGCCAGCAGACCGGGCTCAAAGAACACTGAAGCTTTCTTT. It yields the protein CASRPGSKNTEAFF.

This clone appeared many times. The chain couples TRBV19 to TRBJ2-1; TRBD2 matches at 9 bases. This CDR3 has 16 residues. J gave up 2 bases and V 2 bases, and 4 bases lay outside the gene matches. The germline V gene has CDR1 LNHDA and CDR2 SQIVND (reference sequence). CDR3 in amino acids: CASSIQGGRAYNEQFF. In DNA form, the CDR3 reads TGTGCCAGTAGTATACAAGGCGGGAGGGCCTACAATGAGCAGTTCTTC.

This clone has a handful of counts. CDR3 in amino acids: CSSHQGADTQYF. DNA for the CDR3: TGCAGCTCCCACCAGGGTGCGGATACGCAGTATTTT. V is TRBV20-1 and J is TRBJ2-3, with TRBD1 as a possible D gene (5 bases). CDR3 length: 12 amino acids. The germline V gene encodes CDR1 DFQATT and CDR2 SNEGSKA (reference sequence).

By its share, this clone is medium-sized (0.01 to 0.1%). J is TRBJ1-1 and V is TRBV6-1; tentatively, D is TRBD1 (5 bases). Germline-derived CDR1 and CDR2 are MNHNS and SASEGT. The CDR3 extends over 13 amino acids. V lost 2 bases and J lost 7, with 11 bases in between. CDR3 amino acids: CASSEHGRGEAFF. As DNA, the CDR3 is TGTGCCAGCAGTGAACATGGGAGGGGTGAAGCTTTCTTT.